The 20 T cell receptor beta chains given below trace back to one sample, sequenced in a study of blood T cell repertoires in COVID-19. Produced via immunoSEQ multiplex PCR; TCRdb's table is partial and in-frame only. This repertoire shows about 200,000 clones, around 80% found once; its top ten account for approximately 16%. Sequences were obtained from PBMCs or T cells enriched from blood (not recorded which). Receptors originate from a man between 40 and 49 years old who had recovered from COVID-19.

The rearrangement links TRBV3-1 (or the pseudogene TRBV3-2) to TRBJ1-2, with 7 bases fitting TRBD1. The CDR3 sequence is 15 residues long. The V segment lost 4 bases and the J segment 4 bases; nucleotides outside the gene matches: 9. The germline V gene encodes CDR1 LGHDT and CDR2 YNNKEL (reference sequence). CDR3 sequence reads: CASSRDRLGGYGYTF. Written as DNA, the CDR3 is TGTGCCAGCAGCCGGGACAGACTTGGAGGCTATGGCTACACCTTC.

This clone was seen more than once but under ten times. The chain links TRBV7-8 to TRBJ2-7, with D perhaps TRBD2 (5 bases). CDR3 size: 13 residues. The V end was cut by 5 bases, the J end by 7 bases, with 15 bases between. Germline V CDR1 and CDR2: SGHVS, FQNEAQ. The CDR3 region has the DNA TGTGCCAGCAGCCGCGGACTCGACGGAGAGCAGTACTTC. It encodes CASSRGLDGEQYF.

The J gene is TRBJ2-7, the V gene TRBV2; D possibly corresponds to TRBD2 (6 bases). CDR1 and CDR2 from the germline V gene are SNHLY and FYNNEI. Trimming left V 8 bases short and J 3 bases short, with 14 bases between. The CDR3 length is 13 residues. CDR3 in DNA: TGTGCCAGCGGCGGGACTTCCGGCTACGAGCAGTACTTC. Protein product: CASGGTSGYEQYF.

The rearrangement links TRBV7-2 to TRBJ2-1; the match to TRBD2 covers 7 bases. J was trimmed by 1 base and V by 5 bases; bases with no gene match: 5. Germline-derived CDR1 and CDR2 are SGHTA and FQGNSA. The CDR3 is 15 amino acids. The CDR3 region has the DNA TGTGCCAGCAGCCTCCGGGACTATTCCTACAATGAGCAGTTCTTC. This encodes CASSLRDYSYNEQFF.

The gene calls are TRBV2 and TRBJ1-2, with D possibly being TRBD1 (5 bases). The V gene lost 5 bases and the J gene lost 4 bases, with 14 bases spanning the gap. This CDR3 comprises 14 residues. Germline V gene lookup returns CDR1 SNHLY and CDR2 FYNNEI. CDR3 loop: CASSPWTNSYGYTF. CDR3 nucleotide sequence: TGTGCCAGCAGTCCCTGGACAAACTCCTATGGCTACACCTTC.

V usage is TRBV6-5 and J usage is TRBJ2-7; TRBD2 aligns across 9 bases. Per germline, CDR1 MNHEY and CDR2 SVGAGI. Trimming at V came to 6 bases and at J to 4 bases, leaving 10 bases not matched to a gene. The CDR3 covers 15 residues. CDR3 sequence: CASSSSRRGGYEQYF. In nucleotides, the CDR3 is TGTGCCAGCAGCTCTTCGCGGCGGGGGGGGTACGAGCAGTACTTC.

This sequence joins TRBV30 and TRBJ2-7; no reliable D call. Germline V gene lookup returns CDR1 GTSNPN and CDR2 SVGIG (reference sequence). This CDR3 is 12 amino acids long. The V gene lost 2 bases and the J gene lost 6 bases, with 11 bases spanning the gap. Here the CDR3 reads CAWSRLLGEQYF. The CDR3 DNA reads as TGTGCCTGGAGTAGACTTTTGGGCGAGCAGTACTTC. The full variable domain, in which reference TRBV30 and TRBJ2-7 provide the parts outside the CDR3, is SQTIHQWPATLVQPVGSPLSLECTVEGTSNPNLYWYRQAAGRGLQLLFYSVGIGQISSEVPQNLSASRPQDRQFILSSKKLLLSDSGFYLCAWSRLLGEQYFGPGTRLTVT.

CDR3 coding DNA: TGTGCCAGCAGCTTGCTCGGTCAGGGCGGGGACACCGGGGAGCTGTTTTTT. Its translation: CASSLLGQGGDTGELFF. This sequence joins TRBV5-5 and TRBJ2-2; tentatively, D is TRBD2 (6 bases). Germline V CDR1 and CDR2: SGHKS, YYEKEE (reference sequence). The ends were cut back, 1 base at V and 3 bases at J, with 16 bases in the middle. This CDR3 region has 17 residues.

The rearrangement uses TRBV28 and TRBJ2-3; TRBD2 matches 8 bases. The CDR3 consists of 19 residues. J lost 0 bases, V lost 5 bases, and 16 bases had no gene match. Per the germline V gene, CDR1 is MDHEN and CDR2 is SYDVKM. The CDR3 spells CASSARGGRGISSTDTQYF. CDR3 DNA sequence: TGTGCCAGCAGTGCTCGGGGGGGCCGCGGGATTTCTAGCACAGATACGCAGTATTTT.

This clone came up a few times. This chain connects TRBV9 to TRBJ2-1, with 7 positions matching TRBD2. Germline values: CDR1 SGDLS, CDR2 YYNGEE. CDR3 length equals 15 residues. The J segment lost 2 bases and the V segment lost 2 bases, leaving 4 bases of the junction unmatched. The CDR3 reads CASSVSLATYNEQFF. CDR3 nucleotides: TGTGCCAGCAGCGTCTCACTAGCGACCTACAATGAGCAGTTCTTC.

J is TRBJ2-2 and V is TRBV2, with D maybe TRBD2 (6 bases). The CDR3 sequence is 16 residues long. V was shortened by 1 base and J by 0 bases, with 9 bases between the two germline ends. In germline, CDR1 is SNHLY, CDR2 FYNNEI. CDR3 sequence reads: CASSEEGLTNTGELFF. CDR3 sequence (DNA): TGTGCCAGCAGTGAAGAGGGACTGACGAACACCGGGGAGCTGTTTTTT. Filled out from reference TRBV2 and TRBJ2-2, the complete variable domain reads EPEVTQTPSHQVTQMGQEVILRCVPISNHLYFYWYRQILGQKVEFLVSFYNNEISEKSEIFDDQFSVERPDGSNFTLKIRSTKLEDSAMYFCASSEEGLTNTGELFFGEGSRLTVL.

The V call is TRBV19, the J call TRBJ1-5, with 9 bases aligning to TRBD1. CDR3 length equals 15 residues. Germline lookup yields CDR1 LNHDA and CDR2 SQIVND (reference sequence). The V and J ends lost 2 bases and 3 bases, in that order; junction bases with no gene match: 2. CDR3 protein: CASSITGGPNQPQHF. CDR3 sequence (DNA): TGTGCCAGTAGTATAACAGGGGGCCCCAATCAGCCCCAGCATTTT.

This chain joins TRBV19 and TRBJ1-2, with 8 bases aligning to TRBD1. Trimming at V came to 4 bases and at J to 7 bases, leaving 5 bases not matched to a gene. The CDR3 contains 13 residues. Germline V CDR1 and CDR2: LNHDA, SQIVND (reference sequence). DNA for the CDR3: TGTGCCAGTAGTACGACAGGGGTCTCTGGCTACACCTTC. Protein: CASSTTGVSGYTF.

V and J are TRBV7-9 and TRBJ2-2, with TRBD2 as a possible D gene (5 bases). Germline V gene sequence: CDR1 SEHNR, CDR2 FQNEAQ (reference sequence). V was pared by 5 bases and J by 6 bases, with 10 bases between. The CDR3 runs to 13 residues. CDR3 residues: CASSHTSSGELFF. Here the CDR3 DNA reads TGTGCCAGCAGCCATACTAGTTCCGGGGAGCTGTTTTTT. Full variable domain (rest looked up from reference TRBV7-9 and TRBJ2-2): DTGVSQNPRHKITKRGQNVTFRCDPISEHNRLYWYRQTLGQGPEFLTYFQNEAQLEKSRLLSDRFSAERPKGSFSTLEIQRTEQGDSAMYLCASSHTSSGELFFGEGSRLTVL.

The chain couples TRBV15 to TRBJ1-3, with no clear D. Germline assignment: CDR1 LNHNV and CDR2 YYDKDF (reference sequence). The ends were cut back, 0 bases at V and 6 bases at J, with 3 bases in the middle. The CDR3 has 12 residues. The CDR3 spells CATSRDQNTIYF. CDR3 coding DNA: TGTGCCACCAGCAGAGACCAAAACACCATATATTTT.

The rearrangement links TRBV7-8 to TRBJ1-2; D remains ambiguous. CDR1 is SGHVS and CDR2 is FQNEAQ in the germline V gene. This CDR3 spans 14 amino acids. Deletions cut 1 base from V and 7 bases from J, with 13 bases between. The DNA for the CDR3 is TGTGCCAGCAGCTTAGATGGCAGGATGGGTGGCTACACCTTC. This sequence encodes CASSLDGRMGGYTF. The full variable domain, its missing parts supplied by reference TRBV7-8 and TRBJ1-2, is GAGVSQSPRYKVAKRGQDVALRCDPISGHVSLFWYQQALGQGPEFLTYFQNEAQLDKSGLPSDRFFAERPEGSVSTLKIQRTQQEDSAVYLCASSLDGRMGGYTFGSGTRLTVV.

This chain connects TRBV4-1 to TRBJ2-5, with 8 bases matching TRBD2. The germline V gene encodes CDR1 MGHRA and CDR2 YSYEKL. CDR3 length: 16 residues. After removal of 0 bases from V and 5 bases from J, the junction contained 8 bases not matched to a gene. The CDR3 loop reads CASSQDAAGGLETQYF. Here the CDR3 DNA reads TGCGCCAGCAGCCAAGATGCTGCGGGGGGTTTGGAGACCCAGTACTTC.

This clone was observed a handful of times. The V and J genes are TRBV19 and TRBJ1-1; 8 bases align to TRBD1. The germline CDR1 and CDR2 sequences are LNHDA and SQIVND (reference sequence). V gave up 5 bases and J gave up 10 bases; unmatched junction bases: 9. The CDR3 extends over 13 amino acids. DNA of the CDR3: TGTGCCAGTAGTTCATTCTCCGGGACAGGAGCTTTCTTT. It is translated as CASSSFSGTGAFF.

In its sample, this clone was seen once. DNA of the CDR3: TGTGCCAGCAGCCAAGCGGCGGGGGCAAAACCCCTCCACTTT. As protein: CASSQAAGAKPLHF. The genes are TRBV3-1 (or the pseudogene TRBV3-2) and TRBJ1-6, with TRBD1 as a possible D gene (6 bases). Trimming cost V 1 base and J 12 bases, with 13 bases left between them. This CDR3 has 14 amino acids. Germline V gene data show CDR1 as LGHDT and CDR2 as YNNKEL (reference sequence).

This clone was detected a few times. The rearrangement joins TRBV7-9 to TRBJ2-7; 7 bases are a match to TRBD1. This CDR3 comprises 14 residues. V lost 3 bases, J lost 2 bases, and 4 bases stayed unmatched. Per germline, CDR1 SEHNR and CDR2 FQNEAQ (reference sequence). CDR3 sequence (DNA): TGTGCCAGCAGCTTTACGACAGGGACCTACGAGCAGTACTTC. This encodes CASSFTTGTYEQYF. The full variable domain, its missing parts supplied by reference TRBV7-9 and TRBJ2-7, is DTGVSQNPRHKITKRGQNVTFRCDPISEHNRLYWYRQTLGQGPEFLTYFQNEAQLEKSRLLSDRFSAERPKGSFSTLEIQRTEQGDSAMYLCASSFTTGTYEQYFGPGTRLTVT.